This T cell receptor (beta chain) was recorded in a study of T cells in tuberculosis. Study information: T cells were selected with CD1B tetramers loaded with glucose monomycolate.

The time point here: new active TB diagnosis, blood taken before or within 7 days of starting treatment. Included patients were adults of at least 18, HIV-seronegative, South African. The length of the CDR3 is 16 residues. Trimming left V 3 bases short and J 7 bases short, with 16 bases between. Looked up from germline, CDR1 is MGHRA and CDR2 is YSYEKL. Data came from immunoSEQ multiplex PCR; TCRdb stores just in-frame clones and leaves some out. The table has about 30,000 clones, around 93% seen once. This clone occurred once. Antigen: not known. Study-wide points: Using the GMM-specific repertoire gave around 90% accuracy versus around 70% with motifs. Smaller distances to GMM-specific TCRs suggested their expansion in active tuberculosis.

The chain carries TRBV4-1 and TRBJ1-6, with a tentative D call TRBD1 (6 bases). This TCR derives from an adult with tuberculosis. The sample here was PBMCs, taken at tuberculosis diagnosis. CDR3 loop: CASSQGTGLGNSPLHF. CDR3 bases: TGCGCCAGCAGCCAGGGCACAGGGTTGGGGAATTCACCCCTCCACTTT.